The 19 T cell receptor beta chains listed next were all sequenced from one sample in a study. TCRdb reprocessed the 5' RACE reads via MiXCR and lists one record per CDR3 protein. The sample carries approximately 40,000 distinct CDR3 sequences, about 32% recorded once. The sequenced sample was tumor-infiltrating memory CD4+ T cells sorted from the breast tumor. Subset: memory CD4+ T cells, CD4+CD45RO+CD25-. Receptors were obtained from a female donor with breast cancer.

The rearrangement links TRBV11-3 to TRBJ2-1; D might be TRBD2 (6 bases). This CDR3 has 16 amino acids. Trimming took 4 bases from V and 0 from J, leaving 13 bases between them. Looked up from germline, CDR1 is SGHNT and CDR2 is YENEEA. The CDR3 loop reads CASSSASASSYNEQFF. Here the CDR3 DNA reads TGTGCCAGCAGCTCAGCTAGCGCCAGCTCCTACAATGAGCAGTTCTTC.

The V call is TRBV28, the J call TRBJ1-2, with 9 bases fitting TRBD1. Germline V gives CDR1 MDHEN, CDR2 SYDVKM. This CDR3 region has 16 residues. Unmatched junction bases numbered 7, after V lost 2 bases and J lost 3 bases. The CDR3 spells CASSLGGDREDYGYTF. As DNA, the CDR3 is TGTGCCAGCAGTTTAGGTGGGGACAGGGAAGACTATGGCTACACCTTC.

This clonotype was picked up a small number of times. A much bigger clone sits one base away, suggesting this may be a read error. This rearrangement joins TRBV6-5 to TRBJ2-1; a weak D match, TRBD1 (6 bases). Germline V gene sequence: CDR1 MNHEY, CDR2 SVGAGI. The CDR3 runs 14 residues. CDR3 loop: CTSSDTGSYNEQFF. CDR3 in DNA: TGTACCAGCAGTGATACAGGGAGCTACAATGAGCAGTTCTTC.

The chain employs TRBV6-1 and TRBJ2-7; no reliable D call. V was cut by 7 bases and J by 0 bases, with 10 bases left in between. Per the germline V gene, CDR1 is MNHNS and CDR2 is SASEGT. The CDR3 extends over 13 amino acids. The CDR3 region is CASKQVSSYEQYF. In DNA form, the CDR3 reads TGTGCCAGCAAACAAGTAAGCTCCTACGAGCAGTACTTC.

This chain connects TRBV7-9 to TRBJ2-7, with D uncertain. This CDR3 region has 15 residues. Germline V gene lookup returns CDR1 SEHNR and CDR2 FQNEAQ (reference sequence). Trimming cost V 8 bases and J 3 bases, with 20 bases left between them. As DNA, the CDR3 is TGTGCCAGCGTGCACCGCCGAGACACCCTCTACGAGCAGTACTTC. It yields the protein CASVHRRDTLYEQYF. The variable domain in full, completed from reference TRBV7-9 and TRBJ2-7, reads DTGVSQNPRHKITKRGQNVTFRCDPISEHNRLYWYRQTLGQGPEFLTYFQNEAQLEKSRLLSDRFSAERPKGSFSTLEIQRTEQGDSAMYLCASVHRRDTLYEQYFGPGTRLTVT.

The chain combines TRBV5-1 with TRBJ2-5; the match to TRBD2 covers 9 bases. The CDR3 is made up of 12 amino acids. CDR1 and CDR2 (germline): SGHRS, YFSETQ. V lost 7 bases, J lost 5 bases, and 3 bases stayed unmatched. CDR3 amino acids: CASGTSIETQYF. DNA of the CDR3: TGCGCCAGCGGGACTAGCATTGAGACCCAGTACTTC.

About this clonotype itself: One end of the junction does not line up with germline, which may come from a read error. The chain carries TRBV4-2 and TRBJ2-1, with 8 bases lining up with TRBD2. There are 14 residues in the CDR3. Germline values: CDR1 LGHNA, CDR2 YNFKEQ. The CDR3 is CASSQDGGRREQSF. CDR3 sequence (DNA): TGTGCCAGCAGCCAAGACGGCGGGAGGAGAGAGCAGTCCTTC.

This clonotype was counted between two and nine times. One end of the junction does not line up with germline, which may come from a read error. The chain uses TRBV7-3 and TRBJ1-5, with TRBD1 identical over 9 bases. Germline assignment: CDR1 SGHTA and CDR2 FQGTGA. The CDR3 is 15 residues long. The CDR3 region is CAGSLPDRGGQPQHF. The CDR3 nucleotides read TGTGCCGGCAGCTTGCCGGACAGGGGAGGTCAGCCCCAGCATTTT.

V and J are TRBV7-6 and TRBJ2-7; the D is unclear. Trimming stripped 3 bases from V and 2 bases from J, with 8 bases between. The CDR3 covers 13 residues. Per the germline V gene, CDR1 is SGHVS and CDR2 is FNYEAQ. CDR3 protein: CASSLHSTYEQYF. CDR3 nucleotides: TGTGCCAGCAGCTTGCACTCCACCTACGAGCAGTACTTC.

This clonotype was observed a few times. The rearrangement uses TRBV28 and TRBJ2-1; TRBD2 matches at 9 bases. V lost 1 base and J lost 5; bases outside the gene matches: 6. Germline V lookup: CDR1 MDHEN, CDR2 SYDVKM. The CDR3 is 16 residues long. CDR3: CASSLLGGRDHNEQFF. The CDR3, as DNA: TGTGCCAGCAGTTTATTAGGCGGGAGGGATCACAATGAGCAGTTCTTC.

This clonotype came up a few times. Compared with germline, one end of the junction differs, possibly owing to a read error. The rearrangement joins TRBV27 to TRBJ2-7; perhaps TRBD1 as D (5 bases). CDR1 is MNHEY, CDR2 SMNVEV, per germline (reference sequence). This CDR3 region has 13 residues. CDR3 in amino acids: CASGLGQTYEQYF. CDR3 bases: TGTGCCAGCGGTTTGGGGCAGACCTACGAGCAGTACTTC.

The rearrangement uses TRBV4-2 and TRBJ2-5, with TRBD2 matching 15 bases. Germline CDR1 is LGHNA and CDR2 is YNFKEQ. This CDR3 comprises 18 residues. V lost 4 bases to trimming and J lost 2 bases; unmatched junction nucleotides: 8. CDR3 coding DNA: TGTGCCAGCAGCCTGGGACTAGCGGGGGGATGGGATCAAGAGACCCAGTACTTC. Protein product: CASSLGLAGGWDQETQYF.

The chain uses TRBV6-2 or TRBV6-3 and TRBJ1-2, with D unresolved. Trimming removed 5 bases from V and 5 bases from J, with 18 bases in between. Germline CDR1 and CDR2: MNHEY and SVGEGT. This CDR3 is built from 15 residues. CDR3 nucleotides: TGTGCCAGCAGTGACCACCGCGTGTACGTATATGGCTACACCTTC. Its translation is CASSDHRVYVYGYTF.

CDR3 DNA: TGTGCCAGCAGCTTAGAGCAGTTCCAAGAGACCCAGTACTTC. This encodes CASSLEQFQETQYF. This chain links TRBV7-2 with TRBJ2-5, with D hard to call. This CDR3 is 14 amino acids long. The germline V and J ends were trimmed by 1 base and 1 base, with 7 bases remaining between them. Germline CDR1 SGHTA, CDR2 FQGNSA.

The chain recombines TRBV12-3 or TRBV12-4 with TRBJ1-2; TRBD1 aligns across 9 bases. Trimming cost V 3 bases and J 4 bases; bases outside gene matches: 0. The length of the CDR3 is 13 residues. The CDR3 is CASSLTGGYGYTF. In DNA, the CDR3 is TGTGCCAGCAGTTTGACAGGGGGCTATGGCTACACCTTC.

This clonotype was seen a few times. The chain joins TRBV20-1 to TRBJ1-1; TRBD1 agrees at 7 bases. Germline V gene sequence: CDR1 DFQATT, CDR2 SNEGSKA (reference sequence). The CDR3 covers 15 residues. The J segment lost 5 bases and the V segment lost 6 bases, leaving 15 bases of the junction unmatched. The CDR3 DNA reads TGCAGTGCGATAGACAGGGTAAGAGTAGGAACTGAAGCTTTCTTT. Translating it yields CSAIDRVRVGTEAFF.

Points on this clonotype: This may be a read error: a much more frequent sequence differs by one nucleotide. The rearrangement joins TRBV5-1 to TRBJ2-3; 9 nucleotides align to TRBD2. The CDR3 is 16 amino acids. Germline CDR1 and CDR2: SGHRS and YFSETQ. J was trimmed by 5 bases and V by 7 bases; bases with no gene match: 14. CDR3 sequence reads: CASGSSGISLGDTQYF. The CDR3 DNA is TGCGCCAGCGGCTCTAGCGGGATCTCCCTGGGAGATACGCAGTATTTT.

A few counts support this clonotype. One end of the junction is discordant with germline, which a read error may explain. The gene calls are TRBV6-1 and TRBJ2-7; D possibly corresponds to TRBD2 (6 bases). Looked up from germline, CDR1 is MNHNS and CDR2 is SASEGT. This CDR3 is built from 10 residues. The CDR3 coding sequence is TGTGCCAGAGCTCTACGGGAGTATCGGTTC. As protein: CARALREYRF.

This clonotype has only a few counts. V gene TRBV20-1 combines with J gene TRBJ2-7, with 7 bases fitting TRBD2. V was pared by 6 bases and J by 3 bases, with 8 bases of the junction left unmatched. Germline loops: CDR1 DFQATT, CDR2 SNEGSKA (reference sequence). The CDR3 covers 13 residues. DNA for the CDR3: TGCAGTGCACTGGGGGGGGTCCTCTACGAGCAGTACTTC. Protein product: CSALGGVLYEQYF.